These T cell receptor beta chains were read from a single sample in a study of blood T cell repertoires in COVID-19. Using immunoSEQ multiplex PCR, the repertoire was profiled, and TCRdb retains in-frame clones only, with some absent. The sample consists of about 110,000 clones, roughly 82% of them appearing once. Source material: peripheral blood. The receptors come from a woman between 55 and 75 years old with acute or convalescent COVID-19. CDR3s leave out the opening cysteine and the closing phenylalanine or tryptophan.

TRBJ2-7	TRBV25-1	ASSGSRGHEQY
TRBJ1-2	TRBV6-5	ASINTGEGGYT
TRBJ1-5	TRBV19	ASSPQASNQPQH
TRBJ2-2	TRBV11-2	ASSLLGGQGAGELF
TRBJ1-5	TRBV6-2/TRBV6-3	ASSWTAANQPQH
TRBJ1-1	TRBV14	ASSQGGGWNTEAF
TRBJ2-3	TRBV12-1	ASSFGQGLYTDTQY
TRBJ1-1	TRBV11-2	ASSLATNTEAF
TRBJ2-7	TRBV7-2	ASSLMGQGYEQY
TRBJ1-2	TRBV28	ASQGSPGYGYT
TRBJ2-3	TRBV5-1	ASSLQYQARDTQY
TRBJ1-4	TRBV7-2	ASSPGVREKLF
TRBJ2-5	TRBV11-2	ASRDGRGGSQETQY
TRBJ1-4	TRBV5-1	ASIGTGGFEKLF
TRBJ1-3	TRBV10-3	AISDVSGLGLSGNTIY
TRBJ1-6	TRBV4-3	ASSQGAGVVVSPLH
TRBJ1-1	TRBV30	AWRIFPEAF
TRBJ2-5	TRBV3-1/TRBV3-2	ASSTDRFVETQY
TRBJ2-5	TRBV6-5	AGSGRDRAAETQY
TRBJ2-1	TRBV9	ASSVRLAAYNEQF
TRBJ2-5	TRBV6-5	ASSYRSRGGETQY
TRBJ1-1	TRBV27	AKRAGNTEAF
TRBJ2-5	TRBV25-1	ASSEFLGRAETQY
TRBJ1-4	TRBV3-1/TRBV3-2	ASSPPGQQNEKLF
TRBJ1-2	TRBV4-2	ASSPRGGANYGYT
TRBJ2-5	TRBV29-1	SVRQGGIETQY
TRBJ1-2	TRBV18	ASSPDSHYGYT
TRBJ1-1	TRBV5-6	ASSPRGTEAF
TRBJ2-5	TRBV5-1	ASGRDRGSQETQY
TRBJ1-5	TRBV2	ASREGTGGLDQPQH
TRBJ1-2	TRBV4-2	ASSQDPQGNYGYT
TRBJ2-1	TRBV7-3	ASSLGDGVNEQF
TRBJ2-5	TRBV5-6	ASSSYRGVQETQY
TRBJ1-2	TRBV19	ASSAPGAGIYGYT
TRBJ2-3	TRBV12-5	ASGWDTPRDTQY
TRBJ1-5	TRBV18	ASSPLPGQGAGYQPQH
TRBJ2-2	TRBV5-1	ASSGLLENTGELF